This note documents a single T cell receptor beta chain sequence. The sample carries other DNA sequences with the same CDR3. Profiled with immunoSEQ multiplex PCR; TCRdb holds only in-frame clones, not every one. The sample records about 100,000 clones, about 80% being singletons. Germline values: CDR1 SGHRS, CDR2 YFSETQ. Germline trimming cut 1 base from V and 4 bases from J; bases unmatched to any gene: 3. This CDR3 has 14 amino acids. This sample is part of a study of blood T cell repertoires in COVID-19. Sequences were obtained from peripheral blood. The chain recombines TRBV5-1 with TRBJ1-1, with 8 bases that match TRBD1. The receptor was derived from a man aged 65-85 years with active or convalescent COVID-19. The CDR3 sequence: CASSLRQGSTEAFF. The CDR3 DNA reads TGCGCCAGCAGCTTGAGACAGGGGAGCACTGAAGCTTTCTTT.